One sample yielded the 7 T cell receptor beta chains listed below, sequenced in a study of T cell changes during pregnancy in multiple sclerosis. Produced via immunoSEQ multiplex PCR; TCRdb's table is partial and in-frame only. The sample lists 58,000 or so clones; about nine tenths were seen once. Sequencing used CD4+ T cells from peripheral blood mononuclear cells, obtained in the third trimester of pregnancy. Every receptor here comes from a female donor with multiple sclerosis, enrolled in a pregnancy study.

This chain links TRBV9 with TRBJ1-2, with 10 bases that match TRBD1. V trimming: 3 bases; J trimming: 1 base; junction bases outside the gene matches: 12. The CDR3 runs 18 residues. CDR1 SGDLS and CDR2 YYNGEE come from the germline V gene. The CDR3 is CASSDPGTGANFNYGYTF. The CDR3 DNA reads as TGTGCCAGCAGCGACCCTGGGACAGGGGCAAATTTTAACTATGGCTACACCTTC.

This clone was counted once. The J gene is TRBJ1-1, the V gene TRBV4-1; 7 bases match TRBD1. With 2 bases clipped from V and 0 bases from J, the junction kept 9 bases outside the gene matches. The CDR3 sequence is 17 residues long. The germline CDR1 and CDR2 sequences are MGHRA and YSYEKL. CDR3 protein: CASSQMRDSLMNTEAFF. CDR3 nucleotide sequence: TGCGCCAGCAGCCAAATGAGGGACAGCCTCATGAACACTGAAGCTTTCTTT.

The chain combines TRBV14 with TRBJ2-7; maybe TRBD2 (5 bases). With 1 base removed from V and 1 base from J, the gap between germline ends came to 11 bases. Germline values: CDR1 SGHDN, CDR2 FVKESK. The CDR3 runs to 15 residues. The CDR3 DNA is TGTGCCAGCAGCCAAGCAGAATGGGAGTCCTACGAGCAGTACTTC. Protein: CASSQAEWESYEQYF.

The rearrangement uses TRBV7-8 and TRBJ1-2, with 7 bases aligning to TRBD1. The germline gives CDR1 SGHVS, CDR2 FQNEAQ. The junction had 8 bases not matched to a gene; V was cut back by 5 bases and J by 8 bases. The CDR3 runs 13 residues. CDR3 coding DNA: TGTGCCAGCAGCCTCAAAGGGGGCGGGGGCTACACCTTC. Residues: CASSLKGGGGYTF.

This sequence joins TRBV9 and TRBJ1-1, with TRBD1 identical over 7 bases. The CDR3 has 13 amino acids. The junction had 4 bases not matched to a gene; V was cut back by 4 bases and J by 4 bases. CDR1 and CDR2 (germline): SGDLS, YYNGEE. The CDR3 DNA sequence: TGTGCCAGCAGCCCAGACAGGGCCACTGAAGCTTTCTTT. This encodes CASSPDRATEAFF.

The genes are TRBV18 and TRBJ1-4; 7 bases align to TRBD1. This CDR3 spans 14 amino acids. V lost 4 bases to trimming and J lost 2 bases; unmatched junction nucleotides: 1. Germline loops: CDR1 KGHSH, CDR2 LQKENI. The CDR3 region has the DNA TGTGCCAGCTCACTGGGACAGACTAATGAAAAACTGTTTTTT. This codes for CASSLGQTNEKLFF. The full variable domain, rest sourced from reference TRBV18 and TRBJ1-4, is NAGVMQNPRHLVRRRGQEARLRCSPMKGHSHVYWYRQLPEEGLKFMVYLQKENIIDESGMPKERFSAEFPKEGPSILRIQQVVRGDSAAYFCASSLGQTNEKLFFGSGTQLSVL.

This chain connects TRBV7-6 to TRBJ1-3; 7 bases match TRBD1. CDR1 and CDR2 from the germline V gene are SGHVS and FNYEAQ. The CDR3 covers 16 residues. V lost 5 bases to trimming and J lost 3 bases; unmatched junction nucleotides: 10. The CDR3 nucleotides are TGTGCCAGCAGCCCGTCGGGACAGCTTTTTGGAAACACCATATATTTT. Its translation: CASSPSGQLFGNTIYF. Full variable domain (remainder filled in from reference TRBV7-6 and TRBJ1-3): GAGVSQSPRYKVTKRGQDVALRCDPISGHVSLYWYRQALGQGPEFLTYFNYEAQQDKSGLPNDRFSAERPEGSISTLTIQRTEQRDSAMYRCASSPSGQLFGNTIYFGEGSWLTVV.